This T cell receptor beta chain was sequenced in a study of T cells after yellow fever vaccination. Findings and caveats of the study: The study re-detected most primary-vaccination clones after the booster (nearly 97% CD4, around 89% CD8).

As concerns this clonotype: Its antigen is currently unknown.

The CDR3 consists of 15 residues. V lost 7 bases to trimming and J lost 6 bases, with 18 bases between them. The germline V gene has CDR1 MNHEY and CDR2 SVGEGT. MiXCR, run by TCRdb on the 5' RACE reads, gives a single entry per CDR3 protein. The sample includes 150,000 to 200,000 distinct CDR3 sequences, 11% of them seen just once. This sequence originates from a man between 18 and 35 years old who received the YFV17D yellow fever vaccine. The material sequenced was CD8+ T cells sorted from PBMCs, taken 15 days after the yellow fever booster vaccination. V is TRBV6-2 or TRBV6-3 and J is TRBJ2-2; a weak D match, TRBD2 (6 bases). The CDR3 region has the DNA TGTGCCAGCACGTCGGCGGGGCTTTGGGCCGGGGAGCTGTTTTTT. This codes for CASTSAGLWAGELFF.